Shown below are 23 T cell receptor beta chains from a single sample sequenced in a study of blood T cell repertoires in COVID-19. The repertoire was sequenced with immunoSEQ multiplex PCR; TCRdb's copy has only in-frame clones and lacks some. The table lists about 83,000 clones, around 84% of them singletons. Sequenced input: peripheral blood. All receptors come from a man older than 75 with active or convalescent COVID-19.

CDR3 residues: CASSFSDATNEKLFF. The CDR3 DNA reads TGCGCCAGCAGCTTTTCAGATGCAACTAATGAAAAACTGTTTTTT. V usage is TRBV5-1 and J usage is TRBJ1-4; D is unresolved. Between the trimmed V and J ends, which lost 2 bases and 0 bases, there was a span of 8 bases. The CDR3 is 15 amino acids. Per the germline V gene, CDR1 is SGHRS and CDR2 is YFSETQ.

The chain combines TRBV18 with TRBJ2-7; TRBD2 is a possible D gene (5 bases). This CDR3 spans 18 amino acids. Trimming cost V 3 bases and J 9 bases, with 30 bases left between them. Germline CDR1 is KGHSH and CDR2 is LQKENI. The CDR3 coding sequence is TGTGCCAGCTCACCCACGTCATCGGGGAGTTTGGACCGCGAGGGGCAGTACGTC. Translated, it gives CASSPTSSGSLDREGQYV.

This clone was counted between two and nine times. The chain joins TRBV6-5 to TRBJ1-1; 9 bases agree with TRBD1. V was clipped by 0 bases and J by 6 bases; unmatched bases: 5. This CDR3 contains 15 residues. Germline V gives CDR1 MNHEY, CDR2 SVGAGI. CDR3: CASSYSGQGFSEAFF. The CDR3 nucleotides read TGTGCCAGCAGTTACTCGGGACAGGGTTTTTCTGAAGCTTTCTTT.

The V gene is TRBV6-5, the J gene TRBJ1-5; no clear D. Per the germline V gene, CDR1 is MNHEY and CDR2 is SVGAGI. The CDR3 runs 12 residues. V lost 8 bases to trimming and J lost 7 bases, with 12 bases between them. The CDR3 sequence is CASRRHGQPQHF. In DNA form, the CDR3 reads TGTGCCAGCCGCAGGCATGGGCAGCCCCAGCATTTT.

This clone was counted once. The rearrangement links TRBV7-8 to TRBJ1-6; 11 bases are a match to TRBD1. The J segment lost 5 bases and the V segment lost 4 bases, leaving 1 base of the junction unmatched. CDR1 and CDR2 from the germline V gene are SGHVS and FQNEAQ. The CDR3 runs 15 residues. CDR3 in amino acids: CASSWTGGNNSPLHF. The CDR3 DNA is TGTGCCAGCAGCTGGACAGGGGGCAATAATTCACCCCTCCACTTT.

Only one count was recorded for this clone. V gene TRBV30 combines with J gene TRBJ2-7; D is unresolved. Germline-derived CDR1 and CDR2 are GTSNPN and SVGIG (reference sequence). The CDR3 has 13 residues. The ends were cut back, 0 bases at V and 2 bases at J, with 8 bases in the middle. CDR3 in DNA: TGTGCCTGGAGTGTAACCAGTACCTACGAGCAGTACGTC. It specifies CAWSVTSTYEQYV.

V is TRBV5-6 and J is TRBJ2-7; no reliable D call. The CDR3 totals 14 residues. CDR1 SGHDT and CDR2 YYEEEE come from the germline V gene. Trimming stripped 4 bases from V and 3 bases from J, with 14 bases between. CDR3: CASSPAGRIYEQYV. In DNA form, the CDR3 reads TGTGCCAGCAGCCCGGCTGGCAGGATCTACGAGCAGTACGTC.

The chain uses TRBV5-8 and TRBJ1-6, with 7 bases matching TRBD1. The germline V gene has CDR1 SGHTS and CDR2 YDEGEE. The CDR3 has 16 residues. The ends lost 3 bases at V and 3 bases at J; junction bases unmatched: 6. CDR3 nucleotides: TGTGCCAGCAGCTCCCACGGGACAGTCTATAATTCACCCCTCCACTTT. Residues: CASSSHGTVYNSPLHF. Full variable domain (remainder filled in from reference TRBV5-8 and TRBJ1-6): EAGVTQSPTHLIKTRGQQATLRCSPISGHTSVYWYQQALGLGLQFLLWYDEGEERNRGNFPPRFSGRQFPNYSSELNVNALELEDSALYLCASSSHGTVYNSPLHFGNGTRLTVT.

The chain recombines TRBV5-6 with TRBJ1-5, with 9 bases fitting TRBD1. Looked up from germline, CDR1 is SGHDT and CDR2 is YYEEEE. This CDR3 contains 14 residues. V gave up 4 bases and J gave up 3 bases; unmatched junction bases: 2. As DNA, the CDR3 is TGTGCCAGCAGCCGGACAGGGGCCAATCAGCCCCAGCATTTT. It translates to CASSRTGANQPQHF.

J is TRBJ1-2 and V is TRBV10-3, with 7 bases matching TRBD1. J gave up 2 bases and V 6 bases, and 3 bases lay outside the gene matches. CDR3 length equals 13 residues. CDR1 is ENHRY and CDR2 is SYGVKD in the germline V gene. The chain's CDR3 is CAISRDSNYGYTF. CDR3 bases: TGTGCCATCAGCCGGGACAGCAACTATGGCTACACCTTC.

The rearrangement joins TRBV5-1 to TRBJ1-5; D call uncertain. The germline CDR1 and CDR2 sequences are SGHRS and YFSETQ. CDR3 size: 13 residues. V lost 4 bases and J 7 bases, leaving 12 bases between the germline ends. The CDR3 bases are TGCGCCAGCAGCGAGCAAGGTAGCCAGCCCCAGCATTTT. It encodes CASSEQGSQPQHF.

This chain connects TRBV7-9 to TRBJ1-2, with unresolved D. Per the germline V gene, CDR1 is SEHNR and CDR2 is FQNEAQ (reference sequence). This CDR3 comprises 14 residues. The V end lost 5 bases, the J end lost 2 bases, and 12 bases lay between the germline ends. This chain's CDR3 is CASSPGAENYGYTF. DNA of the CDR3: TGTGCCAGCAGCCCCGGAGCAGAAAACTATGGCTACACCTTC.

J is TRBJ1-2 and V is TRBV5-8; D possibly corresponds to TRBD1 (6 bases). V was pared by 4 bases and J by 0 bases, with 13 bases between. The CDR3 extends over 15 amino acids. The germline V gene has CDR1 SGHTS and CDR2 YDEGEE. The CDR3 nucleotides are TGTGCCAGCAGCCGTCGGGACACCGCTAACTATGGCTACACCTTC. Translation gives CASSRRDTANYGYTF. Looking up the rest from reference TRBV5-8 and TRBJ1-2 gives the full variable domain: EAGVTQSPTHLIKTRGQQATLRCSPISGHTSVYWYQQALGLGLQFLLWYDEGEERNRGNFPPRFSGRQFPNYSSELNVNALELEDSALYLCASSRRDTANYGYTFGSGTRLTVV.

This clone has only a few counts. The chain joins TRBV7-2 to TRBJ2-7; D is possibly TRBD2 (6 bases). This CDR3 comprises 14 residues. V dropped 5 bases and J dropped 1 base, with 12 bases sitting between them. The germline V gene has CDR1 SGHTA and CDR2 FQGNSA. CDR3 in amino acids: CASSAGRESYEQYV. CDR3 DNA sequence: TGTGCCAGCAGCGCGGGGCGGGAATCCTACGAGCAGTACGTC.

This clone was seen only once. The chain uses TRBV3-1 (or the pseudogene TRBV3-2) and TRBJ1-1; the D is unclear. Per germline, CDR1 LGHDT and CDR2 YNNKEL (reference sequence). The V gene lost 0 bases and the J gene lost 10 bases, with 15 bases spanning the gap. The CDR3 loop spans 14 amino acids. Here the CDR3 DNA reads TGTGCCAGCAGCCAAGAAGCCCGAGGCAGTGGAGCTTTCTTT. Its protein is CASSQEARGSGAFF.

This clone was detected only a few times. This rearrangement joins TRBV27 to TRBJ1-6; 7 nucleotides match TRBD1. There are 13 residues in the CDR3. Germline CDR1 is MNHEY and CDR2 is SMNVEV (reference sequence). The trim removed 6 bases at V and 8 bases at J, leaving 4 bases unmatched. This CDR3 reads CASRTGKYSPLHF. The DNA for the CDR3 is TGTGCCAGCAGGACAGGGAAATATTCACCCCTCCACTTT.

This chain connects TRBV7-9 to TRBJ1-2; 7 bases are a match to TRBD1. Germline CDR1 reads SEHNR; CDR2 reads FQNEAQ (reference sequence). The CDR3 sequence is 13 residues long. J gave up 9 bases and V 5 bases, and 9 bases lay outside the gene matches. The CDR3 DNA sequence: TGTGCCAGCAGCCCTCAGGGGGGTACTAGCTACACCTTC. This encodes CASSPQGGTSYTF.

This rearrangement joins TRBV29-1 to TRBJ2-5; D call uncertain. Germline CDR1 reads SQVTM; CDR2 reads ANQGSEA. Deletions cut 4 bases from V and 2 bases from J, with 5 bases between. CDR3 length equals 11 residues. CDR3 nucleotide sequence: TGCAGCGTTGCCCAGCAAGAGACCCAGTACTTC. Protein: CSVAQQETQYF.

The chain employs TRBV11-1 and TRBJ2-2, with D unclear. From germline, CDR1 is SGHAT and CDR2 FQDESV (reference sequence). The CDR3 has 14 residues. The V end was cut by 0 bases, the J end by 6 bases, with 8 bases between. The CDR3 nucleotides read TGTGCCAGCAGCTTAGCGCGGAGCCCCGGGGAGCTGTTTTTT. Protein: CASSLARSPGELFF.

The chain has TRBV15 and TRBJ2-4, with TRBD1 matching over 7 bases. Unmatched junction bases numbered 13, after V lost 8 bases and J lost 6 bases. This CDR3 is 15 amino acids long. In germline, CDR1 is LNHNV, CDR2 YYDKDF (reference sequence). The CDR3, as DNA: TGTGCCACCCGGGACAGCGACCGCATGGGAAACATTCAGTACTTC. Translated: CATRDSDRMGNIQYF.

This clone was recorded only once. The gene calls are TRBV12-5 and TRBJ2-3, with a possible D match to TRBD2 (6 bases). This CDR3 comprises 15 residues. Looked up from germline, CDR1 is LGHNT and CDR2 is FRNRAP. V was clipped by 0 bases and J by 0 bases, with 7 bases between them. This CDR3 reads CASGLVGGSTDTQYF. CDR3 nucleotide sequence: TGTGCTAGTGGTTTGGTAGGAGGGAGCACAGATACGCAGTATTTT.

The chain joins TRBV24-1 to TRBJ2-1, with 10 positions matching TRBD1. The ends lost 4 bases at V and 6 bases at J; junction bases unmatched: 11. This CDR3 is 17 amino acids long. Germline loops: CDR1 KGHDR, CDR2 SFDVKD. The CDR3 nucleotides read TGTGCCACCAGTGACCCAGAACCGGGACAGGGGCTCAATGAGCAGTTCTTC. This sequence encodes CATSDPEPGQGLNEQFF.

This chain uses TRBV19 with TRBJ1-4; D perhaps matches TRBD1 (5 bases). Germline loops: CDR1 LNHDA, CDR2 SQIVND (reference sequence). V lost 3 bases to trimming and J lost 6 bases, with 17 bases between them. CDR3 size: 16 residues. In DNA form, the CDR3 reads TGTGCCAGTAGTATGTCTTTGAGACAGCAACATGAAAAACTGTTTTTT. Its translation is CASSMSLRQQHEKLFF.